A single sample gave rise to the 17 T cell receptor beta chains below, sequenced in a study of cytomegalovirus exposure and HLA in healthy donors. Repertoires were generated with immunoSEQ multiplex PCR, while TCRdb's copy carries only in-frame clones and drops some. The sample includes 120,000 or so clones, 70% to 90% seen only once; the top ten take 1.9%. Material: PBMCs. The receptors were sampled from a woman aged 18-29 years in good health and CMV-seronegative.

This clone was detected once. The chain combines TRBV7-9 with TRBJ2-7; D gene ambiguous. With 0 bases removed from V and 0 bases from J, the gap between germline ends came to 15 bases. The CDR3 is made up of 17 amino acids. The V gene's germline CDR1 is SEHNR and CDR2 FQNEAQ (reference sequence). CDR3: CASSLARLGILSYEQYF. The CDR3 DNA reads TGTGCCAGCAGCTTAGCGAGGTTGGGTATCCTCTCCTACGAGCAGTACTTC.

V gene TRBV6-5 combines with J gene TRBJ1-1, with a possible D match to TRBD1 (5 bases). The CDR3 is 12 amino acids. The V end lost 2 bases, the J end lost 8 bases, and 9 bases lay between the germline ends. CDR1 and CDR2 from the germline V gene are MNHEY and SVGAGI. The CDR3: CASSYEAGEAFF. CDR3 DNA sequence: TGTGCCAGCAGTTACGAGGCAGGGGAAGCTTTCTTT.

V usage is TRBV4-3 and J usage is TRBJ2-7, with 7 bases lining up with TRBD2. The CDR3 runs to 16 residues. The V and J ends lost 0 bases and 4 bases, in that order; junction bases with no gene match: 9. Germline V gene lookup returns CDR1 LGHNA and CDR2 YSLEER. The CDR3 region has the DNA TGCGCCAGCAGCCAAGAGGTGGCGGGAGCTGGATACGAGCAGTACTTC. Its translation is CASSQEVAGAGYEQYF.

This clone was recorded only once. As DNA, the CDR3 is TGTGCCAGCAGTGGCGGGGACAGATTATACAATGAGCAGTTCTTC. Translated, it gives CASSGGDRLYNEQFF. V gene TRBV27 combines with J gene TRBJ2-1, with a weak D call TRBD1 (7 bases). The CDR3 is 15 amino acids. V was pared by 5 bases and J by 4 bases, with 15 bases between. Germline assignment: CDR1 MNHEY and CDR2 SMNVEV (reference sequence).

This chain links TRBV28 with TRBJ1-1; 9 bases line up with TRBD1. V gave up 3 bases and J gave up 11 bases; unmatched junction bases: 7. In germline, CDR1 is MDHEN, CDR2 SYDVKM. This CDR3 is 13 amino acids long. CDR3 nucleotides: TGTGCCAGCAGTTTCCCTGACGGACAGGGGGCTTTCTTT. Amino acids: CASSFPDGQGAFF.

This sequence joins TRBV5-4 and TRBJ2-7; 7 bases are a match to TRBD1. Trimming at V came to 3 bases and at J to 4 bases, leaving 4 bases not matched to a gene. Looked up from germline, CDR1 is SGHNT and CDR2 is YYREEE (reference sequence). CDR3 length equals 13 residues. CDR3 in DNA: TGTGCCAGCAGCTGGGGACAGATTTACGAGCAGTACTTC. Translating it yields CASSWGQIYEQYF.

The J gene is TRBJ1-4, the V gene TRBV25-1; D is ambiguous. Germline values: CDR1 MGHDK, CDR2 SYGVNS. The CDR3 totals 13 residues. The V end lost 8 bases, the J end lost 8 bases, and 15 bases lay between the germline ends. The CDR3 loop is CASGFLAGEKLFF. In DNA form, the CDR3 reads TGTGCCAGCGGATTCCTAGCGGGGGAAAAACTGTTTTTT. Full variable domain (missing parts from reference TRBV25-1 and TRBJ1-4): EADIYQTPRYLVIGTGKKITLECSQTMGHDKMYWYQQDPGMELHLIHYSYGVNSTEKGDLSSESTVSRIRTEHFPLTLESARPSHTSQYLCASGFLAGEKLFFGSGTQLSVL.

V is TRBV11-2 and J is TRBJ2-5, with 16 positions matching TRBD2. The CDR3 runs 16 residues. Germline lookup yields CDR1 SGHAT and CDR2 FQNNGV. Germline trimming cut 5 bases from V and 2 bases from J; bases unmatched to any gene: 2. The CDR3 here is CASSGTSGGVQETQYF. CDR3 in DNA: TGTGCCAGCAGCGGGACTAGCGGGGGGGTACAAGAGACCCAGTACTTC.

This chain links TRBV28 with TRBJ1-5, with 9 bases identical to TRBD1. CDR3 length: 20 residues. V lost 1 base, J lost 4 bases, and 17 bases stayed unmatched. Germline assignment: CDR1 MDHEN and CDR2 SYDVKM. The chain's CDR3 is CASSLFTGTGRDGRNQPQHF. The DNA for the CDR3 is TGTGCCAGCAGTTTATTTACCGGGACAGGGAGAGATGGGAGGAATCAGCCCCAGCATTTT.

The chain recombines TRBV4-2 with TRBJ2-5; 8 positions match TRBD2. The CDR3 loop spans 19 amino acids. The V gene end was trimmed by 0 bases and the J gene end by 3 bases; junction bases not matched to a gene: 15. CDR1 is LGHNA and CDR2 is YNFKEQ in the germline V gene. The CDR3 DNA reads as TGTGCCAGCAGCCAAGATAGGGTGTGGGCGGGAGGAGGGGAAGAGACCCAGTACTTC. Protein product: CASSQDRVWAGGGEETQYF.

CDR3 amino acids: CASSQMGSGIQETQYF. CDR3 bases: TGTGCCAGCAGCCAAATGGGGAGCGGGATCCAAGAGACCCAGTACTTC. The chain links TRBV2 to TRBJ2-5, with TRBD2 identical over 7 bases. With 6 bases clipped from V and 1 base from J, the junction kept 11 bases outside the gene matches. The CDR3 consists of 16 residues. Germline V lookup: CDR1 SNHLY, CDR2 FYNNEI.

This chain's CDR3 is CASSSRQGMGTDTQYF. Written as DNA, the CDR3 is TGTGCCAGCAGTTCTCGACAGGGAATGGGAACAGATACGCAGTATTTT. V gene TRBV6-5 combines with J gene TRBJ2-3; 7 nucleotides match TRBD1. Germline V gene lookup returns CDR1 MNHEY and CDR2 SVGAGI. The CDR3 spans 16 residues. Trimming cost V 4 bases and J 3 bases; bases outside gene matches: 10.

This sequence joins TRBV18 and TRBJ1-6, with no clear D. The CDR3 loop spans 13 amino acids. Trimming shortened V by 2 bases and J by 8 bases, and 7 bases separated the two germline ends. Per germline, CDR1 KGHSH and CDR2 LQKENI. CDR3 region: CASSPSTDSPLHF. The CDR3 DNA sequence: TGTGCCAGCTCACCATCAACTGATTCACCCCTCCACTTT.

The chain is built from TRBV7-9 and TRBJ2-7; D ambiguous. This CDR3 spans 15 amino acids. V lost 5 bases and J lost 2, with 16 bases in between. The germline V gene has CDR1 SEHNR and CDR2 FQNEAQ (reference sequence). CDR3 coding DNA: TGTGCCAGCAGCCCGAGGTGGAGCGAAACCTACGAGCAGTACTTC. It encodes CASSPRWSETYEQYF.

V and J are TRBV10-1 and TRBJ2-7; no clear D gene. V gave up 3 bases and J gave up 5 bases, with 5 bases separating them. CDR3 length equals 11 residues. Germline CDR1 reads WNHNN; CDR2 reads SYGVQD (reference sequence). As DNA, the CDR3 is TGCGCCAGCAGTGATAGTAACGAGCAGTACTTC. Its translation is CASSDSNEQYF.

This clone came up a few times. The chain couples TRBV5-4 to TRBJ1-2; 8 bases line up with TRBD1. The length of the CDR3 is 14 residues. V trimming: 1 base; J trimming: 5 bases; junction bases outside the gene matches: 4. The germline CDR1 and CDR2 sequences are SGHNT and YYREEE (reference sequence). The CDR3 nucleotides read TGTGCCAGCAGCTTGCAGGGGGCAGGATATGGCTACACCTTC. Its protein is CASSLQGAGYGYTF.

The V gene is TRBV6-1, the J gene TRBJ2-7, with 7 nucleotides matching TRBD1. Trimming at V came to 3 bases and at J to 3 bases, leaving 8 bases not matched to a gene. The CDR3 is made up of 15 amino acids. The germline V gene encodes CDR1 MNHNS and CDR2 SASEGT. DNA for the CDR3: TGTGCCAGCAGTGATAAGACAGGGCTACTCTACGAGCAGTACTTC. Amino acid sequence: CASSDKTGLLYEQYF.